This TCR beta chain was obtained from a study of cytomegalovirus exposure and HLA in healthy donors. A multiplex PCR was run with 60 Vbeta primers and 13 Jbeta primers. The method was immunoSEQ multiplex PCR; TCRdb's version includes in-frame clones alone and lacks a portion of them. This sample carries roughly 130,000 clones, around two thirds of them seen once, and the ten largest clones take roughly 8.6%. The receptor comes from a middle-aged woman in good health and CMV-seropositive. Specimen: PBMCs.

The CDR3 reads CASSFMRGGADTQYF. CDR3 DNA: TGTGCCAGCAGCTTTATGAGGGGAGGGGCAGATACGCAGTATTTT. The chain is built from TRBV7-9 and TRBJ2-3; 7 bases agree with TRBD2. V lost 3 bases and J lost 4; bases outside the gene matches: 7. Germline loops: CDR1 SEHNR, CDR2 FQNEAQ (reference sequence). This CDR3 has 15 residues.